The 32 T cell receptor beta chains below come from one sample, sequenced in a study of OX40 agonist ivuxolimab in advanced cancers. The assay was immunoSEQ multiplex PCR, and TCRdb's table has in-frame clones only and misses some. The repertoire holds more than 70,000 clones, with 92% as singletons. Material: CD4+ or CD8+ T cells sorted from blood, obtained in a trial of the OX40 agonist ivuxolimab. Receptors originate from an adult with an advanced solid tumor such as melanoma, head and neck, liver or kidney cancer.

This rearrangement joins TRBV2 to TRBJ1-1; D gene unclear. The CDR3 totals 15 residues. The V end lost 5 bases, the J end lost 0 bases, and 13 bases lay between the germline ends. Germline assignment: CDR1 SNHLY and CDR2 FYNNEI. As DNA, the CDR3 is TGTGCCAGCAGTTCCGATAGCAACATGAACACTGAAGCTTTCTTT. It codes for CASSSDSNMNTEAFF.

V and J are TRBV10-3 and TRBJ2-2; D ambiguous. This CDR3 region has 16 residues. The ends were cut back, 1 base at V and 0 bases at J, with 9 bases in the middle. Germline V CDR1 and CDR2: ENHRY, SYGVKD. CDR3 sequence: CAISEWGSSNTGELFF. The CDR3, as DNA: TGTGCCATCAGTGAGTGGGGATCCTCGAACACCGGGGAGCTGTTTTTT.

By its share, this clone is medium-sized. The V call is TRBV5-1, the J call TRBJ2-1; no clear D gene. The ends were cut back, 5 bases at V and 0 bases at J, with 12 bases in the middle. The CDR3 runs to 15 residues. Germline-derived CDR1 and CDR2 are SGHRS and YFSETQ. The CDR3 sequence: CASSPEPNSYNEQFF. The CDR3 DNA reads TGCGCCAGCAGTCCTGAACCTAACTCCTACAATGAGCAGTTCTTC.

This chain links TRBV5-1 with TRBJ2-5; D is perhaps TRBD2 (6 bases). V was cut by 0 bases and J by 2 bases, with 17 bases left in between. CDR3 length: 17 amino acids. CDR1 is SGHRS, CDR2 YFSETQ, per germline. CDR3 sequence: CASSLGAGGGVQETQYF. DNA of the CDR3: TGCGCCAGCAGCTTGGGAGCGGGCGGTGGGGTGCAAGAGACCCAGTACTTC.

In this sample, this clone turned up once. The chain joins TRBV11-2 to TRBJ2-5; 12 positions agree with TRBD1. CDR3 size: 16 residues. The J segment lost 5 bases and the V segment lost 5 bases, leaving 9 bases of the junction unmatched. In germline, CDR1 is SGHAT, CDR2 FQNNGV. The CDR3 loop reads CASSPGTGGGEETQYF. CDR3 DNA sequence: TGTGCCAGCAGCCCCGGGACAGGGGGCGGTGAGGAGACCCAGTACTTC.

V gene TRBV21-1 combines with J gene TRBJ2-3. TRBV21-1 is flagged as a pseudogene. This CDR3 contains 14 residues. CDR3 DNA sequence: TGTGCCAGCAGCAAAGGGTTGAGCACAGATACGCAGTATTTT. It encodes CASSKGLSTDTQYF.

The V and J genes are TRBV19 and TRBJ2-2; D possibly corresponds to TRBD2 (6 bases). The CDR3 is 17 residues long. CDR1 and CDR2 (germline): LNHDA, SQIVND (reference sequence). The V and J ends lost 3 bases and 3 bases respectively, with 17 bases between them. Here the CDR3 reads CASSIPRLGGDTGELFF. CDR3 nucleotides: TGTGCCAGTAGTATCCCCCGACTAGGTGGGGACACCGGGGAGCTGTTTTTT.

The chain carries TRBV5-1 and TRBJ2-1; 9 positions agree with TRBD2. The V gene's germline CDR1 is SGHRS and CDR2 YFSETQ. The CDR3 spans 15 residues. Trimming removed 0 bases from V and 3 bases from J; junction bases left unmatched: 1. In DNA form, the CDR3 reads TGCGCCAGCAGCTTGGGACTAGCGGACTACAATGAGCAGTTCTTC. Its translation: CASSLGLADYNEQFF.

The rearrangement links TRBV7-9 to TRBJ1-5, with D tentatively TRBD1 (5 bases). This CDR3 has 15 amino acids. Germline values: CDR1 SEHNR, CDR2 FQNEAQ (reference sequence). V was cut by 4 bases and J by 2 bases, with 12 bases left in between. CDR3 coding DNA: TGTGCCAGCAGCTATCAGGGAAATGGCAATCAGCCCCAGCATTTT. Translated, it gives CASSYQGNGNQPQHF.

This rearrangement joins TRBV5-6 to TRBJ1-4, with D unclear. There are 14 residues in the CDR3. The germline gives CDR1 SGHDT, CDR2 YYEEEE. V lost 3 bases to trimming and J lost 8 bases, with 14 bases between them. CDR3 nucleotides: TGTGCCAGCAGCTCCGGACGGTTTAGGGAAAAACTGTTTTTT. Protein sequence: CASSSGRFREKLFF.

This sequence joins TRBV28 and TRBJ1-5, with a tentative D call TRBD1 (5 bases). The CDR3 runs 14 residues. The germline CDR1 and CDR2 sequences are MDHEN and SYDVKM. Trimming shortened V by 7 bases and J by 1 base, and 11 bases separated the two germline ends. In DNA, the CDR3 is TGTGCCAGCATAGGGGCAGGGAGCAATCAGCCCCAGCATTTT. Protein: CASIGAGSNQPQHF.

The rearrangement links TRBV5-1 to TRBJ2-3, with 10 bases matching TRBD2. J was trimmed by 0 bases and V by 4 bases; bases with no gene match: 5. CDR1 and CDR2 from the germline V gene are SGHRS and YFSETQ. This CDR3 is built from 16 residues. CDR3 amino acids: CASSTPTSGSTDTQYF. CDR3 DNA: TGCGCCAGCAGCACCCCGACTAGCGGGAGCACAGATACGCAGTATTTT.

The chain combines TRBV5-3 with TRBJ2-7; possibly TRBD1 for D (5 bases). TRBV5-3 is given ORF status, its function remaining uncertain. The V and J ends lost 2 bases and 0 bases respectively, with 15 bases between them. This CDR3 spans 16 amino acids. The CDR3 sequence: CARSFRGHPSSYEQYF. CDR3 sequence (DNA): TGTGCCAGAAGCTTCCGCGGACACCCGTCCTCCTACGAGCAGTACTTC.

The chain has TRBV5-1 and TRBJ1-3; weak D call: TRBD1 (6 bases). The germline V gene has CDR1 SGHRS and CDR2 YFSETQ. This CDR3 comprises 15 residues. Trimming removed 4 bases at V and 4 bases at J, with 15 bases between. The CDR3 reads CASSPAPGVGNTIYF. The CDR3 DNA is TGCGCCAGCAGCCCAGCCCCAGGGGTCGGAAACACCATATATTTT.

CDR3 sequence reads: CASSALGQGAGQPQHF. DNA for the CDR3: TGTGCCAGTAGTGCCCTCGGGCAGGGGGCAGGTCAGCCCCAGCATTTT. This chain uses TRBV19 with TRBJ1-5; TRBD1 matches 8 bases. The junction had 12 bases not matched to a gene; V was cut back by 5 bases and J by 6 bases. The length of the CDR3 is 16 residues. The germline CDR1 and CDR2 sequences are LNHDA and SQIVND (reference sequence).

The CDR3 protein is CASRGGREAYEQYF. DNA for the CDR3: TGTGCCAGCCGAGGGGGCAGGGAGGCGTACGAGCAGTACTTC. V is TRBV2 and J is TRBJ2-7; D possibly corresponds to TRBD1 (7 bases). Trimming shortened V by 8 bases and J by 4 bases, and 18 bases separated the two germline ends. Germline V CDR1 and CDR2: SNHLY, FYNNEI. The CDR3 totals 14 residues.

The V call is TRBV19, the J call TRBJ2-2; maybe TRBD1 (6 bases). The length of the CDR3 is 16 residues. Germline CDR1 is LNHDA and CDR2 is SQIVND (reference sequence). V gave up 4 bases and J gave up 4 bases, with 16 bases separating them. Here the CDR3 DNA reads TGTGCCAGTAGTAGCAGGGGAGAATCAGGCACCGGGGAGCTGTTTTTT. Its protein product is CASSSRGESGTGELFF.

The CDR3 sequence is CASSRAPGTSGAGEQFF. In DNA form, the CDR3 reads TGTGCCAGTAGTCGGGCCCCGGGGACTAGCGGTGCGGGCGAGCAGTTCTTC. The chain joins TRBV19 to TRBJ2-1, with 11 bases identical to TRBD2. Germline V gene data show CDR1 as LNHDA and CDR2 as SQIVND (reference sequence). CDR3 size: 17 residues. J gave up 10 bases and V 5 bases, and 16 bases lay outside the gene matches. The entire variable domain, with the rest obtained from reference TRBV19 and TRBJ2-1, is as follows: DGGITQSPKYLFRKEGQNVTLSCEQNLNHDAMYWYRQDPGQGLRLIYYSQIVNDFQKGDIAEGYSVSREKKESFPLTVTSAQKNPTAFYLCASSRAPGTSGAGEQFFGPGTRLTVL.

The V gene is TRBV11-2, the J gene TRBJ2-1, with 7 bases aligning to TRBD1. CDR1 and CDR2 (germline): SGHAT, FQNNGV. The CDR3 consists of 13 residues. V lost 3 bases, J lost 13 bases, and 9 bases stayed unmatched. CDR3 sequence: CASSLWLGTVQFF. The CDR3 nucleotides read TGTGCCAGCAGCTTGTGGCTCGGGACAGTTCAGTTCTTC.

The chain uses TRBV30 and TRBJ1-2; 7 nucleotides agree with TRBD1. Germline CDR1 GTSNPN, CDR2 SVGIG (reference sequence). CDR3 length equals 16 residues. With 3 bases clipped from V and 1 base from J, the junction kept 11 bases outside the gene matches. The CDR3 is CAWRGPGGKLNYGYTF. CDR3 bases: TGTGCCTGGAGAGGGCCAGGGGGGAAACTTAACTATGGCTACACCTTC. The whole variable domain, filled in from reference TRBV30 and TRBJ1-2, reads SQTIHQWPATLVQPVGSPLSLECTVEGTSNPNLYWYRQAAGRGLQLLFYSVGIGQISSEVPQNLSASRPQDRQFILSSKKLLLSDSGFYLCAWRGPGGKLNYGYTFGSGTRLTVV.

This clone has only a few counts. V usage is TRBV18 and J usage is TRBJ1-2, with D perhaps TRBD1 (5 bases). The CDR3 covers 13 residues. The germline gives CDR1 KGHSH, CDR2 LQKENI. V dropped 3 bases and J dropped 3 bases, with 8 bases sitting between them. CDR3 amino acids: CASSPGPYYGYTF. CDR3 sequence (DNA): TGTGCCAGCTCACCGGGACCATACTATGGCTACACCTTC.

The rearrangement uses TRBV7-2 and TRBJ1-2; no clear D gene. The V end lost 1 base, the J end lost 6 bases, and 9 bases lay between the germline ends. The CDR3 covers 13 residues. Germline CDR1 reads SGHTA; CDR2 reads FQGNSA. The DNA for the CDR3 is TGTGCCAGCAGCTTAGTGGGAATGGATGGCTACACCTTC. This sequence encodes CASSLVGMDGYTF. Full variable domain (rest looked up from reference TRBV7-2 and TRBJ1-2): GAGVSQSPSNKVTEKGKDVELRCDPISGHTALYWYRQSLGQGLEFLIYFQGNSAPDKSGLPSDRFSAERTGGSVSTLTIQRTQQEDSAVYLCASSLVGMDGYTFGSGTRLTVV.

The chain links TRBV29-1 to TRBJ2-2; D unclear. The germline V and J ends were trimmed by 7 bases and 5 bases, with 8 bases remaining between them. The CDR3 is 11 amino acids. CDR1 is SQVTM, CDR2 ANQGSEA, per germline. DNA of the CDR3: TGCAGCGCAGGAAATACCGGGGAGCTGTTTTTT. This encodes CSAGNTGELFF.

This chain joins TRBV29-1 and TRBJ1-1; D is uncertain. Per the germline V gene, CDR1 is SQVTM and CDR2 is ANQGSEA. V dropped 0 bases and J dropped 8 bases, with 16 bases sitting between them. This CDR3 contains 14 residues. CDR3 DNA: TGCAGCGTTGAAGATGGAACCTCATTGGGCGAAGCTTTCTTT. This codes for CSVEDGTSLGEAFF.

V gene TRBV10-3 combines with J gene TRBJ2-7, with 10 bases matching TRBD2. CDR1 ENHRY and CDR2 SYGVKD come from the germline V gene. V lost 0 bases, J lost 1 base, and 18 bases stayed unmatched. The length of the CDR3 is 21 residues. The CDR3 DNA reads TGTGCCATCAGTGAGTCTCAGAGAGCGGGAGGGCCATACGGTATTTCCTACGAGCAGTACTTC. It is translated as CAISESQRAGGPYGISYEQYF.

The chain combines TRBV7-2 with TRBJ2-3, with no clear D. The V gene's germline CDR1 is SGHTA and CDR2 FQGNSA. V gave up 3 bases and J gave up 9 bases, with 13 bases separating them. The CDR3 sequence is 13 residues long. The CDR3 sequence is CASSFDPTGTQYF. The CDR3 coding sequence is TGTGCCAGCAGCTTCGACCCCACCGGGACGCAGTATTTT.

This sequence joins TRBV9 and TRBJ2-5; TRBD2 aligns across 10 bases. The CDR3 contains 16 residues. After removal of 2 bases from V and 1 base from J, the junction contained 5 bases not matched to a gene. Germline V gene sequence: CDR1 SGDLS, CDR2 YYNGEE. This CDR3 reads CASSVTSGLIQETQYF. DNA for the CDR3: TGTGCCAGCAGCGTGACTAGCGGGTTGATCCAAGAGACCCAGTACTTC.

The V and J genes are TRBV5-4 and TRBJ1-1; TRBD1 agrees at 9 bases. Per the germline V gene, CDR1 is SGHNT and CDR2 is YYREEE (reference sequence). V lost 4 bases, J lost 5 bases, and 6 bases stayed unmatched. This CDR3 region has 14 residues. In DNA, the CDR3 is TGTGCCAGCAGCGGGGGACAGGGCAGGACTGAAGCTTTCTTT. It codes for CASSGGQGRTEAFF.

The chain carries TRBV5-4 and TRBJ2-2; D is uncertain. V was pared by 3 bases and J by 6 bases, with 12 bases between. This CDR3 comprises 14 residues. CDR1 is SGHNT and CDR2 is YYREEE in the germline V gene (reference sequence). The DNA of the CDR3 is TGTGCCAGCAGCTCTGGCATGCTCTCCGGGGAGCTGTTTTTT. Translation gives CASSSGMLSGELFF. Full variable domain (remainder filled in from reference TRBV5-4 and TRBJ2-2): ETGVTQSPTHLIKTRGQQVTLRCSSQSGHNTVSWYQQALGQGPQFIFQYYREEENGRGNFPPRFSGLQFPNYSSELNVNALELDDSALYLCASSSGMLSGELFFGEGSRLTVL.

The rearrangement uses TRBV14 and TRBJ2-7; D not certain. Between the trimmed V and J ends, which lost 4 bases and 2 bases, there was a span of 6 bases. Germline loops: CDR1 SGHDN, CDR2 FVKESK. This CDR3 spans 12 amino acids. CDR3 sequence: CASSRRTYEQYF. In nucleotides, the CDR3 is TGTGCCAGCAGCCGTAGGACCTACGAGCAGTACTTC.

V gene TRBV7-9 combines with J gene TRBJ1-6; D is ambiguous. This CDR3 has 15 residues. Germline V lookup: CDR1 SEHNR, CDR2 FQNEAQ (reference sequence). V dropped 5 bases and J dropped 5 bases, with 13 bases sitting between them. The CDR3 DNA is TGTGCCAGCAGCCCCTTGACGGAGAATAATTCACCCCTCCACTTT. It specifies CASSPLTENNSPLHF.

The chain couples TRBV4-1 to TRBJ1-2; D might be TRBD1 (6 bases). The CDR3 has 17 amino acids. V shed 1 base and J shed 4 bases, with 19 bases lying between them. The germline gives CDR1 MGHRA, CDR2 YSYEKL. CDR3 bases: TGCGCCAGCAGCCAAGGGGGGAGCGGCAGGGGATTCTATGGCTACACCTTC. Protein product: CASSQGGSGRGFYGYTF.